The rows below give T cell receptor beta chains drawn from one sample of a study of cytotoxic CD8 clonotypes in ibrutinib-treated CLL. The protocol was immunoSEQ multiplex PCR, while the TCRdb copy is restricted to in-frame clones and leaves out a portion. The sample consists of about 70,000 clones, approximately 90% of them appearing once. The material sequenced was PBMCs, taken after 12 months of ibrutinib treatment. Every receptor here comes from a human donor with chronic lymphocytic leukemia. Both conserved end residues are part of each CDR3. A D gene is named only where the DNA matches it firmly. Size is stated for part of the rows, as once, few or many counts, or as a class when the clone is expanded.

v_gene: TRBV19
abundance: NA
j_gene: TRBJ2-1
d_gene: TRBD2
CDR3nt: TGTGCCAGTAGTATAGAGTCAATAGCGGGAGGGCAGTTCTTC
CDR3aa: CASSIESIAGGQFF

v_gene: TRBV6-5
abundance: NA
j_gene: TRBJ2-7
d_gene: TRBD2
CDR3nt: TGTGCCAGCAGTTACTTCGGCGGTAGCGGGAGTTACGAGCAGTACTTC
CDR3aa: CASSYFGGSGSYEQYF

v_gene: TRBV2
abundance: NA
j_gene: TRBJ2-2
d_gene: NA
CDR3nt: TGTGCCAGCGGGCTAGAGGTCACCGGGGAGCTGTTTTTT
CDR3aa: CASGLEVTGELFF

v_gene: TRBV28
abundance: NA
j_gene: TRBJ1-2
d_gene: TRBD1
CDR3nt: TGTGCCAGCAGTTTATATCAGGGGGCGAATGGCTACACCTTC
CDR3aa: CASSLYQGANGYTF

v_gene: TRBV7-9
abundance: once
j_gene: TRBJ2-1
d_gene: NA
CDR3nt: TGTGCCAGCAGCTTAGGGCTAGCACCCCATGAGCAGTTCTTC
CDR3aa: CASSLGLAPHEQFF

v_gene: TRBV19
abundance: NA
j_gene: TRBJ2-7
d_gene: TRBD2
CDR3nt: TGTGCCAGTACTACTAGCGGGACCTACGAGCAGTACTTC
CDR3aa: CASTTSGTYEQYF

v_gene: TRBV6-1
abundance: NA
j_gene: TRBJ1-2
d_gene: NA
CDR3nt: TGTGCCAGCAGTGACGCGGGGCTCGCAATGTATGGCTACACCTTC
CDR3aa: CASSDAGLAMYGYTF

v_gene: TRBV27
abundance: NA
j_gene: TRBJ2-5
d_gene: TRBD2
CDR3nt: TGTGCCAGCAGTCTAGCGGCACAAGAGACCCAGTACTTC
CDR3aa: CASSLAAQETQYF

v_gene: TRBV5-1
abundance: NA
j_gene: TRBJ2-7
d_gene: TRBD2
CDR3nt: TGCGCCAGCACCTTGCGGTGGGGGGGGGAATCCTACGAGCAGTACTTC
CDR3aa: CASTLRWGGESYEQYF

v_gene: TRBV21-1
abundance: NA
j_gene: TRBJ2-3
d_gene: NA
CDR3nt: TGTGCCAGCAGCAAAGAAGGGGGGGCGGGAGGCCCAGATACGCAGTATTTT
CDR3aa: CASSKEGGAGGPDTQYF

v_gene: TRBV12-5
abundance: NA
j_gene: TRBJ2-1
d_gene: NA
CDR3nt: TGTGCTAGTGCCATTAACAATGAGCAGTTCTTC
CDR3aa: CASAINNEQFF

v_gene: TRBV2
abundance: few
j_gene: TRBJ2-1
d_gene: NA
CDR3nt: TGTGCCAGCAGGCTGAGCTCCTACAATGAGCAGTTCTTC
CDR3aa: CASRLSSYNEQFF

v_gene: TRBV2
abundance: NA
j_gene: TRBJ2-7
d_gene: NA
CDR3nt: TGTGCCAGCAGTCTATTCTACGAGCAGTACTTC
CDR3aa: CASSLFYEQYF

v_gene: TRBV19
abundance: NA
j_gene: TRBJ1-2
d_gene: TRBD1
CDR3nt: TGTGCCAGTAGTACTGTGACAGGGGCCGGAGAAGGCTACACCTTC
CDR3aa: CASSTVTGAGEGYTF

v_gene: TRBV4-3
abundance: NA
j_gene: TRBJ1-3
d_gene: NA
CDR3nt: TGCGCCAGCAGCCAAGGTCCGGGAACTGGAAACACCATATATTTT
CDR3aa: CASSQGPGTGNTIYF

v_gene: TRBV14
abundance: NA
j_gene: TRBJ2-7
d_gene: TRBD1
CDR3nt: TGTGCCAGCAGCCAGGGGACAGGTCCCTACGAGCAGTACTTC
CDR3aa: CASSQGTGPYEQYF

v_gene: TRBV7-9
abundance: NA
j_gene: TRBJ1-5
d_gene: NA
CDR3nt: TGTGCCAGCAGCTTAGGTGATGGGGATCAGCCCCAGCATTTT
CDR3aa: CASSLGDGDQPQHF

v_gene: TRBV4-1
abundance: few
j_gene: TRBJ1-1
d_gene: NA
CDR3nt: TGCGCCAGCAGCCAACTGACCAGGGGAACTGAAGCTTTCTTT
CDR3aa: CASSQLTRGTEAFF

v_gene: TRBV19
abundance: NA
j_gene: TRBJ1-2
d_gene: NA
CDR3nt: TGTGCCAGTAGTAGGGTCTTGAACTATGGCTACACCTTC
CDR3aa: CASSRVLNYGYTF

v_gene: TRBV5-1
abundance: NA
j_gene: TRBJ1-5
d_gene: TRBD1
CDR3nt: TGCGCCAGCAGCCCCTCAGGGGGGCTCGGGGATCAGCCCCAGCATTTT
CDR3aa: CASSPSGGLGDQPQHF

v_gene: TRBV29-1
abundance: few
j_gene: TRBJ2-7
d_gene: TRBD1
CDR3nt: TGCAGCGTTGCTGCCCCGACGCGGGACAGGTTTTCGTACGAGCAGTACTTC
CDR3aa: CSVAAPTRDRFSYEQYF

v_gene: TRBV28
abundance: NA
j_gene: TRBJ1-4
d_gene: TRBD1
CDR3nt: TGTGCCAGCAGTCCTCTCGATTCAGGGGGGGATGAAAAACTGTTTTTT
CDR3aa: CASSPLDSGGDEKLFF

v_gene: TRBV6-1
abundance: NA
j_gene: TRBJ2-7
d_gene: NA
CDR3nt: TGTGCCAGCACTTCCACAGGGTCCGGGTTTGGCGAGCAGTACTTC
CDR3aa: CASTSTGSGFGEQYF

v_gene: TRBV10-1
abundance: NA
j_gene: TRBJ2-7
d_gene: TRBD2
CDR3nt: TGCGCCAGCAGTGGACCAGAGGGACTAGCGGGACCGAAATACTACGAGCAGTACTTC
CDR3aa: CASSGPEGLAGPKYYEQYF

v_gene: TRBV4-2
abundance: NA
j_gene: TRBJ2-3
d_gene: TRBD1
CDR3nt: TGTGCCAGCAGCCAAGATCCATGGGACAGGGGTAGCACAGATACGCAGTATTTT
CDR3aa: CASSQDPWDRGSTDTQYF

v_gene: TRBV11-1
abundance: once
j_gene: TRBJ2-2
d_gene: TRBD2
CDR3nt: TGTGCCAGCAGCTTAGCGCCACTAGCGGGAGGGCCCGGCGGGGAGCTGTTTTTT
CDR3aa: CASSLAPLAGGPGGELFF

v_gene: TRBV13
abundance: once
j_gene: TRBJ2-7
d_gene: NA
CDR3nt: TGTGCCAGCAGCTTGGCCGGCGGACAGTCGCACTACGAGCAGTACTTC
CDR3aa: CASSLAGGQSHYEQYF

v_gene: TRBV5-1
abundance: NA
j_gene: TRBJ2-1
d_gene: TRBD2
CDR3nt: TGCGCCAGCAGCGCCCGACTAGCGGGGACGGGTGAGCAGTTCTTC
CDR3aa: CASSARLAGTGEQFF

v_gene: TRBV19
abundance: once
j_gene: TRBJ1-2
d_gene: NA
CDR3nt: TGTGCCAGTAGTATAGATCTGTCAACGTATGGCTACACCTTC
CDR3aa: CASSIDLSTYGYTF

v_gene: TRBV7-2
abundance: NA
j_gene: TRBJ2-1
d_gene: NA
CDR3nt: TGTGCCAGCAGCTTATCCGGGGGCGGGATTTACAATGAGCAGTTCTTC
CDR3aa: CASSLSGGGIYNEQFF

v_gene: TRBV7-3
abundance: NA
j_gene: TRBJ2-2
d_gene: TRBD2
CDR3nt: TGTGCCAGCAGCTTGAGCGGGGTGAACACCGGGGAGCTGTTTTTT
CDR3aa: CASSLSGVNTGELFF

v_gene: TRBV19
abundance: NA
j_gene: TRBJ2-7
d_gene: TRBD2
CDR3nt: TGTGCCACCCGACTAGCGGGAGTGCAAGAGCAGTACTTC
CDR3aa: CATRLAGVQEQYF

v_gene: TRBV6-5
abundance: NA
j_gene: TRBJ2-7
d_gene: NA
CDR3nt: TGTGCCAGCAGGTTGACAGCCTCCTACGAGCAGTACTTC
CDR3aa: CASRLTASYEQYF

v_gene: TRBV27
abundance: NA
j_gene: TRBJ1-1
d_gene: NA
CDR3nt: TGTGCCAGCAGTTTATTAGGGGGTGCTGAAGCTTTCTTT
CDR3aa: CASSLLGGAEAFF

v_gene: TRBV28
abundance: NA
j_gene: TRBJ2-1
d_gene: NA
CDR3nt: TGTGCCAGCAGTCTCACCGGGCGCGGCAATGAGCAGTTCTTC
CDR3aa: CASSLTGRGNEQFF

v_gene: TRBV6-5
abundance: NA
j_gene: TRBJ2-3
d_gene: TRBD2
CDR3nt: TGTGCCAGCAGTTCTCGAGCGGGAGTATGGCCAGATACGCAGTATTTT
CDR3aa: CASSSRAGVWPDTQYF

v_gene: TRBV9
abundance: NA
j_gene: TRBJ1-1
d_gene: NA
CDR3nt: TGTGCCAGCAGCCCCCTGGGTGCAACGAACACTGAAGCTTTCTTT
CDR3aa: CASSPLGATNTEAFF

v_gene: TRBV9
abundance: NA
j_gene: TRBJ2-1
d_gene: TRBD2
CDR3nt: TGTGCCAGCAGCGTATTAGCGGGAGGGGGGAATGAGCAGTTCTTC
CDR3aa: CASSVLAGGGNEQFF

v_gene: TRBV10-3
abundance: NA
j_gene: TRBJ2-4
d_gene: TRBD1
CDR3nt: TGTGCCATCAGTACAGGGGTCTTGAACATTCAGTACTTC
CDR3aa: CAISTGVLNIQYF

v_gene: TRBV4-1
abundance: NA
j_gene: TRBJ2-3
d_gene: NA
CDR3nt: TGCGCCAGCAGCCAAGATTGGCGCACAGATACGCAGTATTTT
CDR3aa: CASSQDWRTDTQYF

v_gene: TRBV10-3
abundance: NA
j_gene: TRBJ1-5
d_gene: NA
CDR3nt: TGTGCCATCAGTGATCCGACTTCAGGGGATCAGCCCCAGCATTTT
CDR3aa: CAISDPTSGDQPQHF

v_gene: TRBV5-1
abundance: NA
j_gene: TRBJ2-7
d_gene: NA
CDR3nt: TGCGCCAGTAAAATGGGGGGAAACTACTACGAGCAGTACTTC
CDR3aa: CASKMGGNYYEQYF

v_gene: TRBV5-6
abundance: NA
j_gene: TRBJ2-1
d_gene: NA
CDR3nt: TGTGCCAGCAGACTACCCCAGAGCTCCTACAATGAGCAGTTCTTC
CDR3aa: CASRLPQSSYNEQFF

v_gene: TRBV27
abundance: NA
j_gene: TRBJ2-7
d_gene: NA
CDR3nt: TGTGCCAGCAGGACGATCGGGACATGGACCTCCTACGAGCAGTACTTC
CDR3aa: CASRTIGTWTSYEQYF

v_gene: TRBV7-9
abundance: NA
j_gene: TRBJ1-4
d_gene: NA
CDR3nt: TGTGCCAGCAGCTTAGGCCGGACAGAATTCAATGAAAAACTGTTTTTT
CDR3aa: CASSLGRTEFNEKLFF

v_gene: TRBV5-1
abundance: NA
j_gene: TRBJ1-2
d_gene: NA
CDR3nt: TGCGCCAGCAGATCCGGGACAACTAACTATGGCTACACCTTC
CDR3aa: CASRSGTTNYGYTF

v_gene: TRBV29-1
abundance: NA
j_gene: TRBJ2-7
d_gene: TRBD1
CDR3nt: TGCAGCGCCTCGACAGGGTTCGCCTACGAGCAGTACTTC
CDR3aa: CSASTGFAYEQYF

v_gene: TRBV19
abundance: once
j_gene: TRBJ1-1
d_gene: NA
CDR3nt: TGTGCCAGTAGTATGACAGTCCACACTGAAGCTTTCTTT
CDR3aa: CASSMTVHTEAFF

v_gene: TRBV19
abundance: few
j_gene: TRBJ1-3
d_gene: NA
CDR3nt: TGTGCCAGTAGTCTCTTGGGCTCTGGAAACACCATATATTTT
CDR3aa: CASSLLGSGNTIYF

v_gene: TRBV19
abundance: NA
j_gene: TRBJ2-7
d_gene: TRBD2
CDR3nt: TGTGCCAGTAGTAGTGCGGGAGCTTCATACGAGCAGTACTTC
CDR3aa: CASSSAGASYEQYF

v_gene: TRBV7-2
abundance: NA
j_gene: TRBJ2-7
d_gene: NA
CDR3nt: TGTGCCAGCAGCTTTAGGTCGGGAAACGAGCAGTACTTC
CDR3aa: CASSFRSGNEQYF